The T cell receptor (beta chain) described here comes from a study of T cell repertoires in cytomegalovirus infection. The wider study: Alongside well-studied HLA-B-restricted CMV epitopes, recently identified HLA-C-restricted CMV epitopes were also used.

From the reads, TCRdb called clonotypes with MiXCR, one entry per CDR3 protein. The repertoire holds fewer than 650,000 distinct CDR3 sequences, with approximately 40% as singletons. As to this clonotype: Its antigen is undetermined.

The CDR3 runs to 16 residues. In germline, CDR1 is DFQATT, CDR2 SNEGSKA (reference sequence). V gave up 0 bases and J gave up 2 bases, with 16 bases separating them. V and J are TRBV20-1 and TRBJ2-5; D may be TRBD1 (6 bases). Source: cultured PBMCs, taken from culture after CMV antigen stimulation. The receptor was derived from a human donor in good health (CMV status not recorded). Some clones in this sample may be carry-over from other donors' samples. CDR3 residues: CSARDLLTGIQETQYF. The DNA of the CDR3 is TGCAGTGCTAGAGACCTACTTACAGGGATACAAGAGACCCAGTACTTC.